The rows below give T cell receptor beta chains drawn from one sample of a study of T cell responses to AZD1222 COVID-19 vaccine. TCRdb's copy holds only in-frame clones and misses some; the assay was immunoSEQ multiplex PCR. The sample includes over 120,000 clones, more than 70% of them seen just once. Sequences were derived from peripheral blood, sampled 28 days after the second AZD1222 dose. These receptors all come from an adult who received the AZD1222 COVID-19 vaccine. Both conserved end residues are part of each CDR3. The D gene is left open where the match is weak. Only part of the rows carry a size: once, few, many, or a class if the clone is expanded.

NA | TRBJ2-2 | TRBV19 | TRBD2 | TGTGCCACAATCGGGGGGGGCCCGAACACCGGGGAGCTGTTTTTT | CATIGGGPNTGELFF
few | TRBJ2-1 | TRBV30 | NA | TGTGCCTGGAGAAAGAAGAGCTCCTACAATGAGCAGTTCTTC | CAWRKKSSYNEQFF
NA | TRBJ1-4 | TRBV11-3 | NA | TGTGCCAGCAGCTTAAGGGGCCGTCAGGGTGAGGAAAAACTGTTTTTT | CASSLRGRQGEEKLFF
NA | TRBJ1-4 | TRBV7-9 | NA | TGTGCCAGCAGCTCACCCGGGAGACCAGAAAAACTGTTTTTT | CASSSPGRPEKLFF
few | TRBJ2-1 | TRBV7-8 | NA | TGTGCCAGCAGCTTCCGGGACTCCTCCAATGAGCAGTTCTTC | CASSFRDSSNEQFF
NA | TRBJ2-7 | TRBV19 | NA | TGTGCCAGCTCCTATGGGGGGCGCGAGCAGTACTTC | CASSYGGREQYF
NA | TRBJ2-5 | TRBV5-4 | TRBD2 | TGTGCCAGCAGCTCCCCGGGGGGTAAGGGAACCCAGTACTTC | CASSSPGGKGTQYF
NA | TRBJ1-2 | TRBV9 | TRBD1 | TGTGCCAGCAGCGTAGACAGGGGGCAAGGCTACACCTTC | CASSVDRGQGYTF
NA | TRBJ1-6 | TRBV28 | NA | TGTGCCACCAACGATAATTCACCCCTCCACTTT | CATNDNSPLHF
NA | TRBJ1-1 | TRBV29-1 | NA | TGCAGCGTTGAAATCCAGACAGGATGGGAGGCTTTCTTT | CSVEIQTGWEAFF
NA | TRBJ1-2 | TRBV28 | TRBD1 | TGTGCCAGCAGCTCGCTCGGGACAGGGGCTGGCTACACCTTC | CASSSLGTGAGYTF
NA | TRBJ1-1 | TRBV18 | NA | TGTGCCAGCTCGGACGTCGGGTACACTGAAGCTTTCTTT | CASSDVGYTEAFF
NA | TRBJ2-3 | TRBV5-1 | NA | TGCGCCAGCAGCCCACAGGGTTTGAGCACAGATACGCAGTATTTT | CASSPQGLSTDTQYF
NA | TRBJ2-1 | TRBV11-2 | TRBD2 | TGTGCCAGCAGTCCGACTAGCGGGAGCTACAATGAGCAGTTCTTC | CASSPTSGSYNEQFF
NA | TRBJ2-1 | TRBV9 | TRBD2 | TGTGCCAGCAGCCTGGGACTAGCGGGATTCAATGAGCAGTTCTTC | CASSLGLAGFNEQFF
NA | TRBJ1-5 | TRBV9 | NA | TGTGCCAGCAGCGTGTCGGGGGAGGTCAATCAGCCCCAGCATTTT | CASSVSGEVNQPQHF
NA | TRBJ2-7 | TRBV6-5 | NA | TGTGCCAGCAGGAGGGGACCCGGGTCCTACGAGCAGTACTTC | CASRRGPGSYEQYF